Listed below are T cell receptor beta chains from one sample, sequenced in a study of CD8+ T cells in alopecia areata. The data were produced by immunoSEQ multiplex PCR, yet TCRdb's version contains in-frame clones alone and is incomplete. The data contain 210,000 or so clones, just over 65% of them singletons. The sample consisted of CD4+ T cells sorted from blood, taken at approximately week 42, from a patient treated with tofacitinib. Receptor source: a human donor with alopecia areata. Both conserved end residues are part of each CDR3. A D gene is named only where the DNA matches it firmly. Clone size is shown for a subset of rows, as once, few, many or a class of expanded clone.

J,V,D,size,CDR3,DNA
TRBJ1-6,TRBV6-1,.,once,CASMKTDPGPLHF,TGTGCCAGCATGAAGACGGATCCGGGCCCCCTCCACTTT
TRBJ1-1,TRBV14,.,once,CASSEKAWGVRGAFF,TGTGCCAGCAGCGAAAAGGCGTGGGGGGTCAGAGGAGCTTTCTTT
TRBJ1-1,TRBV30,.,.,CAWSVGQGWTEAFF,TGTGCCTGGAGTGTAGGGCAGGGCTGGACTGAAGCTTTCTTT
TRBJ2-4,TRBV7-2,.,.,CASSLASGIQYF,TGTGCCAGCAGCTTAGCTTCTGGGATTCAGTACTTC
TRBJ2-3,TRBV30,.,.,CAWSGGGADTQYF,TGTGCCTGGAGTGGGGGAGGAGCAGATACGCAGTATTTT
TRBJ1-1,TRBV27,.,.,CASSRLRRVSEEAFF,TGTGCCAGCAGCCGGTTACGTCGGGTCTCGGAAGAAGCTTTCTTT
TRBJ2-2,TRBV2,TRBD2,.,CASSDGTRNTGELFF,TGTGCCAGCAGTGATGGGACTAGGAACACCGGGGAGCTGTTTTTT
TRBJ2-1,TRBV29-1,.,.,CSAKQSYNEQFF,TGCAGCGCCAAACAATCCTACAATGAGCAGTTCTTC
TRBJ1-1,TRBV11-2,.,.,CASRGQRVEAFF,TGTGCCAGCAGGGGACAAAGGGTTGAAGCTTTCTTT
TRBJ1-2,TRBV30,TRBD1,.,CAWSVPGEGAIHYGYTF,TGTGCCTGGAGTGTACCTGGGGAGGGGGCAATACACTATGGCTACACCTTC
TRBJ2-5,TRBV10-3,.,.,CAISESSKETQYF,TGTGCCATCAGTGAGTCGAGTAAAGAGACCCAGTACTTC
TRBJ2-7,TRBV7-9,.,.,CASSHRGGVYEQYF,TGTGCCAGCAGCCACCGCGGGGGCGTCTACGAGCAGTACTTC
TRBJ1-1,TRBV29-1,TRBD1,few,CSVTTRTGHTEAFF,TGCAGCGTTACGACTAGGACAGGTCACACTGAAGCTTTCTTT
TRBJ2-7,TRBV27,TRBD2,.,CASTGTPSGGEQYF,TGTGCCAGCACGGGGACACCAAGCGGGGGGGAGCAGTACTTC
TRBJ1-5,TRBV4-1,.,.,CASSQENYQPQHF,TGCGCCAGCAGCCAAGAGAATTATCAGCCCCAGCATTTT
TRBJ2-1,TRBV6-1,TRBD2,.,CASSDPRRASGDNEQFF,TGTGCCAGCAGTGACCCTCGAAGGGCTAGCGGGGATAATGAGCAGTTCTTC
TRBJ1-2,TRBV4-1,.,.,CASSQEQRNYGYTF,TGCGCCAGCAGCCAAGAGCAGAGGAACTATGGCTACACCTTC
TRBJ1-5,TRBV12-5,.,.,CASGSSVHSNQPQHF,TGTGCTAGTGGATCATCGGTCCATAGCAATCAGCCCCAGCATTTT
TRBJ2-7,TRBV7-9,.,few,CASSLAAHGDEQYF,TGTGCCAGCAGCTTAGCCGCACACGGGGACGAGCAGTACTTC
TRBJ2-3,TRBV19,.,few,CASSALGGSTDTQYF,TGTGCCAGTAGTGCCCTCGGGGGTAGCACAGATACGCAGTATTTT
TRBJ1-2,TRBV30,TRBD1,.,CAWGTGDYGYTF,TGTGCCTGGGGGACAGGGGACTATGGCTACACCTTC
TRBJ1-4,TRBV30,.,.,CAWSQGVLNEKLFF,TGTGCCTGGAGTCAGGGAGTACTTAATGAAAAACTGTTTTTT
TRBJ2-1,TRBV10-3,.,.,CAISENGDHNEQFF,TGTGCCATCAGTGAAAACGGGGACCACAATGAGCAGTTCTTC
TRBJ2-5,TRBV6-1,TRBD2,.,CASSEVFTSGGLQETQYF,TGTGCCAGCAGTGAGGTTTTTACTAGCGGGGGACTCCAAGAGACCCAGTACTTC
TRBJ2-3,TRBV2,.,few,CASRKWGGPTDTQYF,TGTGCCAGCAGGAAGTGGGGGGGGCCCACAGATACGCAGTATTTT
TRBJ2-1,TRBV15,.,.,CATSRDRASNSHNEQFF,TGTGCCACCAGCAGAGATCGGGCTAGTAACTCGCACAATGAGCAGTTCTTC
TRBJ2-4,TRBV5-6,.,.,CASSLAYGDRAKNIQYF,TGTGCCAGCAGCTTGGCCTATGGCGATAGGGCCAAAAACATTCAGTACTTC
TRBJ1-5,TRBV30,.,once,CAWSNSNQPQHF,TGTGCCTGGAGTAATAGCAATCAGCCCCAGCATTTT
TRBJ1-4,TRBV5-1,.,few,CASSNGSNEKLFF,TGCGCCAGCAGCAACGGATCTAATGAAAAACTGTTTTTT
TRBJ1-2,TRBV7-2,.,.,CASSFLAGNADGYTF,TGTGCCAGCAGCTTCCTGGCTGGGAACGCGGATGGCTACACCTTC
TRBJ2-7,TRBV28,TRBD2,once,CASSLAGEYEQYF,TGTGCCAGCAGTTTAGCGGGGGAGTACGAGCAGTACTTC
TRBJ2-7,TRBV29-1,.,.,CSVEDEAYEQYF,TGCAGCGTTGAAGATGAAGCCTACGAGCAGTACTTC
TRBJ1-2,TRBV30,.,.,CAWSGRGYGYTF,TGTGCCTGGAGTGGCAGGGGATATGGCTACACCTTC
TRBJ2-4,TRBV2,.,.,CASIVGLAKNIQYF,TGTGCCAGCATAGTCGGGCTAGCCAAAAACATTCAGTACTTC
TRBJ2-3,TRBV18,.,.,CASQRTDTQYF,TGTGCCAGCCAGCGCACAGATACGCAGTATTTT
TRBJ1-1,TRBV30,TRBD1,.,CAWSPRGQSEAFF,TGTGCCTGGAGTCCCAGGGGGCAATCTGAAGCTTTCTTT
TRBJ2-7,TRBV20-1,.,.,CSAGDYEQYF,TGCAGTGCTGGGGATTACGAGCAGTACTTC
TRBJ2-2,TRBV7-2,.,.,CASSSHGPSTGELFF,TGTGCCAGCAGCTCCCACGGCCCTAGTACCGGGGAGCTGTTTTTT